These 27 T cell receptor beta chains came from one sample sequenced in a study of shared clonotypes between healthy human individuals (TCRdb year 2020). Library prep was done by the immunoSEQ multiplex PCR assay. TCRdb took this table from immuneACCESS and kept in-frame rearrangements with V and J called. Such tables lack part of the clones; where checked against another copy, unresolved V genes explain under half of the gap, and the rest is unexplained. The sample table shows approximately 100,000 clones, and roughly 66% are seen once. The top ten hold more than 20% of the sample. Input material: memory CD8+ T cells sorted from blood. The sample's cell subset or site, from its label and the paper: CD45RO+ cells pooled with CCR7-negative TemRA cells. Source of these receptors: a woman in her 30s in good health.

The rearrangement joins TRBV28 to TRBJ2-1; 9 bases match TRBD2. The J segment lost 6 bases and the V segment lost 9 bases, leaving 6 bases of the junction unmatched. The CDR3 sequence is 13 residues long. Germline values: CDR1 MDHEN, CDR2 SYDVKM. Here the CDR3 DNA reads TGTGCCAGTAGCGGGAGTGTTTTCAATGAGCAGTTCTTC. This encodes CASSGSVFNEQFF.

V and J are TRBV25-1 and TRBJ2-7, with D possibly being TRBD1 or TRBD2 (5 bases each). CDR3 length: 18 residues. Germline assignment: CDR1 MGHDK and CDR2 SYGVNS. V was shortened by 7 bases and J by 1 base, with 26 bases between the two germline ends. CDR3 residues: CASTGWGRGTTSSYEQYF. Here the CDR3 DNA reads TGTGCCAGCACCGGCTGGGGACGGGGTACCACGAGTTCCTACGAGCAGTACTTC.

The chain couples TRBV28 to TRBJ1-5; D call uncertain. Per germline, CDR1 MDHEN and CDR2 SYDVKM. The CDR3 runs to 14 residues. Trimming left V 3 bases short and J 5 bases short, with 11 bases between. The CDR3 DNA follows: TGTGCCAGCAGTTTCTCTGAAATGTATCAGCCCCAGCATTTT. This translates into CASSFSEMYQPQHF.

The chain recombines TRBV5-8 with TRBJ2-5; D uncertain. V lost 1 base and J 4 bases, leaving 14 bases between the germline ends. The CDR3 has 15 residues. Germline V gene data show CDR1 as SGHTS and CDR2 as YDEGEE. In DNA, the CDR3 is TGTGCCAGCAGCTTGAGAGGCCACTGGGGAGAGACCCAGTACTTC. Encoded protein: CASSLRGHWGETQYF. The complete variable domain, with remaining parts taken from reference TRBV5-8 and TRBJ2-5, reads EAGVTQSPTHLIKTRGQQATLRCSPISGHTSVYWYQQALGLGLQFLLWYDEGEERNRGNFPPRFSGRQFPNYSSELNVNALELEDSALYLCASSLRGHWGETQYFGPGTRLLVL.

This chain connects TRBV29-1 to TRBJ2-7; no definite D call. Trimming took off 0 bases at V and 0 bases at J, with 6 bases between the two ends. The CDR3 has 13 amino acids. Germline V gene data show CDR1 as SQVTM and CDR2 as ANQGSEA. The CDR3 nucleotides read TGCAGCGTTGAAGACCAAGACTCCTACGAGCAGTACTTC. It specifies CSVEDQDSYEQYF.

This clone was seen just once. The CDR3 here is CAWSPGQGAGELFF. In DNA, the CDR3 is TGTGCCTGGAGTCCGGGACAGGGAGCCGGGGAGCTGTTTTTT. This chain connects TRBV30 to TRBJ2-2; TRBD1 matches 9 bases. The CDR3 contains 14 residues. V shed 2 bases, J shed 6 bases, and the junction held 4 bases outside the gene matches. Germline CDR1 reads GTSNPN; CDR2 reads SVGIG (reference sequence).

The chain employs TRBV7-8 and TRBJ2-7; possible D gene TRBD1, 5 bases. The V end lost 3 bases, the J end lost 2 bases, and 17 bases lay between the germline ends. This CDR3 has 16 amino acids. Germline loops: CDR1 SGHVS, CDR2 FQNEAQ. In DNA, the CDR3 is TGTGCCAGCAGCTTCAGACCTGAGGACAAAACCTACGAGCAGTACTTC. It specifies CASSFRPEDKTYEQYF.

The V call is TRBV25-1, the J call TRBJ2-1, with D possibly being TRBD2 (5 bases). The V and J ends lost 3 bases and 4 bases respectively, with 10 bases between them. The CDR3 contains 14 residues. Germline V gives CDR1 MGHDK, CDR2 SYGVNS. CDR3 DNA sequence: TGTGCCAGCAGTGACTCGACTAAATACAATGAGCAGTTCTTC. Its protein product is CASSDSTKYNEQFF.

The gene calls are TRBV7-2 and TRBJ2-7; 8 bases fit TRBD1. This CDR3 has 14 amino acids. The ends lost 5 bases at V and 6 bases at J; junction bases unmatched: 9. CDR1 is SGHTA, CDR2 FQGNSA, per germline. In DNA, the CDR3 is TGTGCCAGCAGCCCCAGGGGGCGATGGTTCGAGCAGTACTTC. This sequence encodes CASSPRGRWFEQYF.

The chain is built from TRBV7-2 and TRBJ2-7, with 7 bases fitting TRBD2. With V trimmed by 3 bases and J by 2 bases, 10 bases remained unmatched. The CDR3 contains 16 residues. Germline V CDR1 and CDR2: SGHTA, FQGNSA. The CDR3 DNA is TGTGCCAGCAGCTTTTTTTCGGGAGGCGCACCCTACGAGCAGTACTTC. Amino acid sequence: CASSFFSGGAPYEQYF.

J is TRBJ1-5 and V is TRBV5-1; weak D call: TRBD1 (6 bases). The CDR3 has 15 amino acids. CDR1 and CDR2 (germline): SGHRS, YFSETQ. Trimming shortened V by 1 base and J by 0 bases, and 8 bases separated the two germline ends. The CDR3 coding sequence is TGCGCCAGCAGCTTGACAGGGCATAGCAATCAGCCCCAGCATTTT. This translates into CASSLTGHSNQPQHF.

This clone is a singleton in its sample. The chain recombines TRBV29-1 with TRBJ1-2; D call uncertain. CDR1 is SQVTM and CDR2 is ANQGSEA in the germline V gene. With 6 bases removed from V and 3 bases from J, the gap between germline ends came to 11 bases. The CDR3 is 12 amino acids. The CDR3 nucleotides are TGCAGCGTGTGGGGTGTGGACTATGGCTACACCTTC. Translated: CSVWGVDYGYTF.

The chain combines TRBV11-2 with TRBJ2-3; 7 bases map to TRBD1. Trimming cost V 1 base and J 4 bases; bases outside gene matches: 5. CDR3 size: 15 residues. Germline lookup yields CDR1 SGHAT and CDR2 FQNNGV. The CDR3 DNA reads as TGTGCCAGCAGCTTAGTCGCCAGGGGGTCAGATACGCAGTATTTT. This gives the protein CASSLVARGSDTQYF.

The chain uses TRBV2 and TRBJ1-5, with 7 bases lining up with TRBD1. Trimming at V came to 4 bases and at J to 4 bases, leaving 4 bases not matched to a gene. This CDR3 contains 14 residues. Germline CDR1 SNHLY, CDR2 FYNNEI. CDR3 residues: CASSGDRENQPQHF. Here the CDR3 DNA reads TGTGCCAGCAGTGGAGACAGGGAGAATCAGCCCCAGCATTTT.

V and J are TRBV21-1 and TRBJ2-7; the table's TRBD2 call for D was not verified on the DNA. TRBV21-1 is a listed pseudogene. CDR3 length: 18 residues. CDR3 loop: CASSNPVTSSGRFYEQYF. DNA of the CDR3: TGTGCCAGCAGCAACCCGGTAACCTCTAGCGGGAGATTCTACGAGCAGTACTTC.

On this clone itself: This is likely an artifact of a read error, given a far larger clone one base away. The sample contains more than one DNA sequence encoding this CDR3. J is TRBJ1-5 and V is TRBV19; 7 bases are shared with TRBD1. This CDR3 contains 15 residues. Germline CDR1 and CDR2: LNHDA and SQIVND (reference sequence). The V and J ends lost 3 bases and 2 bases, in that order; junction bases with no gene match: 4. The CDR3 sequence: CASSIWQGGNQPQHF. The CDR3, as DNA: TGTGCCAGTAGTATCTGGCAGGGGGGCAATCAGCCCCAGCATTTT.

The chain has TRBV6-1 and TRBJ1-5; a possible D gene is TRBD1 (6 bases). The length of the CDR3 is 16 residues. Trimming shortened V by 1 base and J by 1 base, and 11 bases separated the two germline ends. Germline loops: CDR1 MNHNS, CDR2 SASEGT. The CDR3 loop reads CASSEVGGTSNQPQHF. CDR3 bases: TGTGCCAGCAGTGAAGTGGGGGGCACGAGCAATCAGCCCCAGCATTTT.

The rearrangement joins TRBV25-1 to TRBJ2-7, with 7 bases matching TRBD1. Germline CDR1 MGHDK, CDR2 SYGVNS. The length of the CDR3 is 16 residues. Losses at the gene ends were 1 base for V and 6 bases for J; bases not matched to a gene: 12. The CDR3 sequence: CASSESPDRVGGEQYF. The DNA of the CDR3 is TGTGCCAGCAGTGAATCCCCCGACAGGGTTGGTGGCGAGCAGTACTTC.

V gene TRBV5-1 combines with J gene TRBJ2-3; 8 positions match TRBD2. After removal of 0 bases from V and 1 base from J, the junction contained 7 bases not matched to a gene. From germline, CDR1 is SGHRS and CDR2 YFSETQ. This CDR3 has 17 amino acids. The CDR3 bases are TGCGCCAGCAGCTTGGTTCCAGCGGGAGTAGGCACAGATACGCAGTATTTT. This gives the protein CASSLVPAGVGTDTQYF.

This sequence joins TRBV2 and TRBJ2-1; D is possibly TRBD2 (5 bases). With 2 bases removed from V and 10 bases from J, the gap between germline ends came to 24 bases. The CDR3 is made up of 17 amino acids. Germline-derived CDR1 and CDR2 are SNHLY and FYNNEI. The CDR3 protein is CASSERVRVASASEQFF. The CDR3 DNA reads TGTGCCAGCAGTGAAAGGGTTCGGGTAGCGTCCGCTTCCGAGCAGTTCTTC. Full variable domain (outside the CDR3, taken from reference TRBV2 and TRBJ2-1): EPEVTQTPSHQVTQMGQEVILRCVPISNHLYFYWYRQILGQKVEFLVSFYNNEISEKSEIFDDQFSVERPDGSNFTLKIRSTKLEDSAMYFCASSERVRVASASEQFFGPGTRLTVL.

CDR3: CASSPPPGQGALDEQYF. The CDR3 nucleotides read TGTGCCAGCTCACCGCCGCCGGGACAGGGGGCGCTTGACGAGCAGTACTTC. The genes are TRBV18 and TRBJ2-7, with TRBD1 identical over 12 bases. Germline values: CDR1 KGHSH, CDR2 LQKENI. The ends lost 3 bases at V and 5 bases at J; junction bases unmatched: 11. This CDR3 has 17 residues.

This clone is medium-sized by share. The chain joins TRBV4-1 to TRBJ1-5; D is undetermined. Trimming removed 0 bases at V and 8 bases at J, with 11 bases between. Looked up from germline, CDR1 is MGHRA and CDR2 is YSYEKL. CDR3 length: 14 amino acids. The CDR3 DNA reads as TGCGCCAGCAGCCAAGATCTGGGTTTCGAGCCCCAGCATTTT. The encoded protein is CASSQDLGFEPQHF.

The rearrangement uses TRBV5-1 and TRBJ2-5, with D perhaps TRBD1 (6 bases). The CDR3 is 15 residues long. Per germline, CDR1 SGHRS and CDR2 YFSETQ. Trimming cost V 4 bases and J 5 bases, with 18 bases left between them. The CDR3 DNA reads as TGCGCCAGCAGCCACTCACAGGGTAAAGGCGAGACCCAGTACTTC. It translates to CASSHSQGKGETQYF.

About this clone itself: Germline is not matched at one junction end, which may reflect a read error. The chain carries TRBV6-1 and TRBJ1-3, with D possibly matching TRBD1 (5 bases). The CDR3 is 16 amino acids. The V gene's germline CDR1 is MNHNS and CDR2 SASEGT. CDR3 nucleotide sequence: TGCGCCAGCAGTGAATCCCCGGGGGACTCTGGAAACACCATATATTTT. Its translation is CASSESPGDSGNTIYF.

The J gene is TRBJ1-1, the V gene TRBV27; D might be TRBD1 (5 bases). V was clipped by 3 bases and J by 4 bases, with 12 bases between them. Looked up from germline, CDR1 is MNHEY and CDR2 is SMNVEV (reference sequence). The CDR3 consists of 14 residues. The CDR3: CASSFMGVATEAFF. The CDR3 nucleotides read TGTGCCAGCAGTTTTATGGGGGTGGCCACTGAAGCTTTCTTT.

The chain joins TRBV28 to TRBJ2-1; D is perhaps TRBD2 (5 bases). The V end lost 5 bases, the J end lost 6 bases, and 23 bases lay between the germline ends. The V gene's germline CDR1 is MDHEN and CDR2 SYDVKM. CDR3 length: 17 amino acids. The CDR3 loop reads CASSIQLVGKLFNEQFF. The DNA of the CDR3 is TGTGCCAGCAGTATTCAACTAGTGGGAAAATTATTCAATGAGCAGTTCTTC.

The rearrangement uses TRBV7-9 and TRBJ2-5; D ambiguous. V dropped 4 bases and J dropped 2 bases, with 8 bases sitting between them. Germline CDR1 and CDR2: SEHNR and FQNEAQ (reference sequence). CDR3 length equals 13 residues. The CDR3 region is CASSSVIQETQYF. CDR3 sequence (DNA): TGTGCCAGCAGCTCGGTTATACAAGAGACCCAGTACTTC.